Listed here is a single T cell receptor (beta chain). What it recognizes is unknown. This entry comes from a study of vaccination effects on CD4 cells after COVID-19. Study context: PBMC were cultured at about 2 million per well with 8 to 10 IU/ml IL-2 and about 9.2 ug/ml peptides.

Assay used: immunoSEQ multiplex PCR; TCRdb lists only in-frame clones, some missing. The table has more than 30,000 clones, 82% seen once. Isolating CD4+ T cells followed around nine days of culture. Half the medium was swapped for IL-2 medium on days 3 and 7. Study-wide results and caveats: From healthy vaccinees, only 1 of 255 vaccine-induced clones also reacted to common cold coronaviruses.

The sample consisted of CD4+ T cells from PBMCs cultured without peptide, taken before COVID-19 vaccination. The clonotype originates from a human donor who received a COVID-19 vaccine.

CDR3 coding DNA: TGCGCCAGCAGCTTGTTTTTAGCGGGGGGGCTCACAGATACGCAGTATTTT. Translation: CASSLFLAGGLTDTQYF. V and J are TRBV5-1 and TRBJ2-3, with 11 bases matching TRBD2. In germline, CDR1 is SGHRS, CDR2 YFSETQ. The junction had 6 bases not matched to a gene; V was cut back by 1 base and J by 2 bases. The CDR3 is made up of 17 amino acids.